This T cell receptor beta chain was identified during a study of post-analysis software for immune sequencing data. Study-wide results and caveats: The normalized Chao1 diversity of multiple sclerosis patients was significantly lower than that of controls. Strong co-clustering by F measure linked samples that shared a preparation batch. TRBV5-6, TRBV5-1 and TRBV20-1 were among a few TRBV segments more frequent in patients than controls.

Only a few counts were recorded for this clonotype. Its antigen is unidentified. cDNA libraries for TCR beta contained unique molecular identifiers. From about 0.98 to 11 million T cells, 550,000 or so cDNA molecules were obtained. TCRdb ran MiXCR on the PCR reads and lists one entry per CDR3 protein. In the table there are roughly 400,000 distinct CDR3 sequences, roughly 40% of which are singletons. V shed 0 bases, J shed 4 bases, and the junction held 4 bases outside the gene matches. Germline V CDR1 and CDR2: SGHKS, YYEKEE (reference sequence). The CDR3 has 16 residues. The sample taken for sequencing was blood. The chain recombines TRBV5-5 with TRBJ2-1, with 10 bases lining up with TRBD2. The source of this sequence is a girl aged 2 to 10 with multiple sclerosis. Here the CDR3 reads CASSLDTGLAYNEQFF. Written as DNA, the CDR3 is TGTGCCAGCAGCTTGGATACGGGACTAGCGTACAATGAGCAGTTCTTC.